Following are 31 T cell receptor beta chains from one sample sequenced in a study of shared T cell receptors in the human thymus (dated by TCRdb to about 2021). Library preparation was by the immunoSEQ multiplex PCR assay. TCRdb's version of the immuneACCESS table is confined to in-frame rearrangements and falls short of the full clone set. An unresolved V gene accounts for under half of the shortfall where checked; the remainder is of unknown origin. A total of 700,000 or so clones appear in this sample, roughly 88% of them only once. The top ten clones comprise about 0.0098% of the sample. The data also belong to a second study, concerning human thymus T cells.

The sample comprised thymocytes. Source of these receptors: a girl less than two years old with a congenital heart defect. Donor details come from another sample of the same person, matched by shared clones.

The CDR3 loop reads CASSQGVDQPQHF. The CDR3, as DNA: TGCGCCAGCAGCCAAGGCGTAGATCAGCCCCAGCATTTT. The chain uses TRBV4-3 and TRBJ1-5; no definite D call. V lost 1 base, J lost 5 bases, and 6 bases lay in between. CDR3 length: 13 residues. Germline CDR1 reads LGHNA; CDR2 reads YSLEER.

The J gene is TRBJ1-4, the V gene TRBV30; TRBD1 agrees at 12 bases. V trimming: 0 bases; J trimming: 1 base; junction bases outside the gene matches: 9. The CDR3 is 19 residues long. Germline CDR1 and CDR2: GTSNPN and SVGIG (reference sequence). The DNA for the CDR3 is TGTGCCTGGAGTGTACAGGGACAGGGGGCGTTAGAAACTAATGAAAAACTGTTTTTT. This codes for CAWSVQGQGALETNEKLFF.

V gene TRBV7-2 combines with J gene TRBJ2-2, with D perhaps matching TRBD1 (6 bases). This CDR3 has 16 amino acids. Trimming shortened V by 1 base and J by 6 bases, and 15 bases separated the two germline ends. CDR1 SGHTA and CDR2 FQGNSA come from the germline V gene. CDR3 region: CASSLGRGKLSGELFF. As DNA, the CDR3 is TGTGCCAGCAGCTTAGGCAGGGGTAAACTCTCCGGGGAGCTGTTTTTT.

The chain couples TRBV9 to TRBJ2-3, with a weak D call TRBD2 (6 bases). The ends were cut back, 3 bases at V and 3 bases at J, with 14 bases in the middle. This CDR3 has 15 residues. Germline loops: CDR1 SGDLS, CDR2 YYNGEE. DNA of the CDR3: TGTGCCAGCAGCGCCCGGGACTTTAAAACAGATACGCAGTATTTT. It translates to CASSARDFKTDTQYF. Variable domain in full (rest from reference TRBV9 and TRBJ2-3): DSGVTQTPKHLITATGQRVTLRCSPRSGDLSVYWYQQSLDQGLQFLIQYYNGEERAKGNILERFSAQQFPDLHSELNLSSLELGDSALYFCASSARDFKTDTQYFGPGTRLTVL.

This clone showed up just a few times. This chain links TRBV19 with TRBJ1-6; D may be TRBD1 (6 bases). Germline values: CDR1 LNHDA, CDR2 SQIVND (reference sequence). V lost 2 bases and J lost 0, with 29 bases in between. This CDR3 region has 23 residues. The CDR3 region is CASSIIWTASYRRLSSYNSPLHF. The CDR3 nucleotides are TGTGCCAGTAGTATAATCTGGACAGCCTCCTATCGTCGATTAAGCTCCTATAATTCACCCCTCCACTTT.

The rearrangement uses TRBV28 and TRBJ2-6; D uncertain. Germline assignment: CDR1 MDHEN and CDR2 SYDVKM. The length of the CDR3 is 15 residues. The V end lost 5 bases, the J end lost 1 base, and 9 bases lay between the germline ends. The CDR3 spells CASSPTESGANVLTF. Written as DNA, the CDR3 is TGTGCCAGCAGTCCTACAGAGTCTGGGGCCAACGTCCTGACTTTC. The entire variable domain, with the rest obtained from reference TRBV28 and TRBJ2-6, is as follows: DVKVTQSSRYLVKRTGEKVFLECVQDMDHENMFWYRQDPGLGLRLIYFSYDVKMKEKGDIPEGYSVSREKKERFSLILESASTNQTSMYLCASSPTESGANVLTFGAGSRLTVL.

V usage is TRBV5-5 and J usage is TRBJ1-2; weak D call: TRBD1 (5 bases). Per germline, CDR1 SGHKS and CDR2 YYEKEE (reference sequence). The V end was cut by 2 bases, the J end by 5 bases, with 13 bases between. This CDR3 is 14 amino acids long. The CDR3 protein is CASSLHGGGYGYTF. The CDR3 DNA is TGTGCCAGCAGCTTACATGGGGGGGGATATGGCTACACCTTC.

This clone was detected only once. The V and J genes are TRBV27 and TRBJ1-1; TRBD1 matches 12 bases. Germline V gene data show CDR1 as MNHEY and CDR2 as SMNVEV (reference sequence). V was pared by 4 bases and J by 4 bases, with 13 bases of the junction left unmatched. The CDR3 extends over 18 amino acids. In DNA, the CDR3 is TGTGCCAGCAGTTCGCCGGGACAGGGGGCCCCTGGTGGCACTGAAGCTTTCTTT. This sequence encodes CASSSPGQGAPGGTEAFF.

The chain has TRBV10-2 and TRBJ1-2; D is possibly TRBD1 (5 bases). Per germline, CDR1 WSHSY and CDR2 SAAADI. The CDR3 length is 17 residues. Trimming pared 0 bases from V and 4 bases from J, leaving 18 bases between. CDR3 region: CASSESTQWVGGYGYTF. The CDR3 DNA reads as TGCGCCAGCAGTGAGTCGACTCAATGGGTCGGGGGCTATGGCTACACCTTC.

The V call is TRBV19, the J call TRBJ2-1; 9 positions agree with TRBD2. V dropped 4 bases and J dropped 4; count of bases not matched to a gene: 5. CDR1 is LNHDA, CDR2 SQIVND, per germline (reference sequence). The CDR3 sequence is 15 residues long. CDR3 residues: CASSRSSGEYNEQFF. The CDR3 bases are TGTGCCAGTAGTAGATCTAGCGGGGAATACAATGAGCAGTTCTTC. The complete variable domain, with remaining parts taken from reference TRBV19 and TRBJ2-1, reads DGGITQSPKYLFRKEGQNVTLSCEQNLNHDAMYWYRQDPGQGLRLIYYSQIVNDFQKGDIAEGYSVSREKKESFPLTVTSAQKNPTAFYLCASSRSSGEYNEQFFGPGTRLTVL.

The chain couples TRBV2 to TRBJ1-1; TRBD1 agrees at 9 bases. There are 13 residues in the CDR3. CDR1 is SNHLY and CDR2 is FYNNEI in the germline V gene. V shed 5 bases, J shed 7 bases, and the junction held 5 bases outside the gene matches. In DNA form, the CDR3 reads TGTGCCAGCAGTCGGGACAGGGATGATGAAGCTTTCTTT. This gives the protein CASSRDRDDEAFF.

This sequence joins TRBV7-3 and TRBJ2-3, with 8 positions matching TRBD2. The germline gives CDR1 SGHTA, CDR2 FQGTGA. The CDR3 spans 17 residues. V was pared by 5 bases and J by 4 bases, with 14 bases of the junction left unmatched. CDR3 amino acids: CASSRREGGNPADTQYF. CDR3 nucleotides: TGTGCCAGCAGCCGACGGGAGGGGGGGAATCCCGCAGATACGCAGTATTTT.

The chain joins TRBV27 to TRBJ1-6, with D uncertain. V lost 2 bases and J 5 bases, leaving 19 bases between the germline ends. The CDR3 consists of 18 residues. Germline CDR1 is MNHEY and CDR2 is SMNVEV (reference sequence). The CDR3 nucleotides read TGTGCCAGCAGTTTACCCCCTACCCAATTCGGGGATAATTCACCCCTCCACTTT. It specifies CASSLPPTQFGDNSPLHF.

The V and J genes are TRBV25-1 and TRBJ2-1; weak D call: TRBD1 (6 bases). This CDR3 is built from 15 residues. CDR1 and CDR2 from the germline V gene are MGHDK and SYGVNS. The ends were cut back, 3 bases at V and 2 bases at J, with 11 bases in the middle. CDR3 coding DNA: TGTGCCAGCAGTGACCAGGGGTGTACCTACAATGAGCAGTTCTTC. Protein: CASSDQGCTYNEQFF.

CDR3 DNA: TGTGCCTGGAGTCCCCCCGAGAGGGATTATGGCTACACCTTC. Amino acid sequence: CAWSPPERDYGYTF. This chain joins TRBV30 and TRBJ1-2; D gene unclear. CDR3 length: 14 amino acids. Trimming cost V 2 bases and J 5 bases, with 15 bases left between them. Germline V gene data show CDR1 as GTSNPN and CDR2 as SVGIG (reference sequence).

The genes are TRBV29-1 and TRBJ2-7; possible D gene TRBD1, 6 bases. The V and J ends lost 6 bases and 2 bases respectively, with 17 bases between them. CDR3 length: 14 residues. CDR1 and CDR2 from the germline V gene are SQVTM and ANQGSEA. The CDR3 DNA sequence: TGCAGCGTCCGAACCGCCAGGGGCCCCTACGAGCAGTACTTC. Residues: CSVRTARGPYEQYF.

This clone was observed a handful of times. The chain is built from TRBV4-1 and TRBJ2-5; 7 bases agree with TRBD2. Per the germline V gene, CDR1 is MGHRA and CDR2 is YSYEKL. The CDR3 is 20 amino acids. Germline trimming cut 1 base from V and 1 base from J; bases unmatched to any gene: 18. The CDR3 reads CASSQGFGTNNMALQETQYF. The CDR3 region has the DNA TGCGCCAGCAGCCAAGGTTTTGGGACTAACAACATGGCGCTCCAAGAGACCCAGTACTTC.

V and J are TRBV19 and TRBJ2-7; possibly TRBD2 for D (6 bases). CDR1 LNHDA and CDR2 SQIVND come from the germline V gene (reference sequence). CDR3 length: 13 amino acids. Trimming took 10 bases from V and 0 from J, leaving 13 bases between them. CDR3 sequence: CATAGPSSYEQYF. The CDR3 DNA follows: TGTGCCACGGCGGGACCGAGCTCCTACGAGCAGTACTTC.

The chain joins TRBV10-1 to TRBJ2-2, with 10 bases matching TRBD1. Germline loops: CDR1 WNHNN, CDR2 SYGVQD (reference sequence). Trimming took 2 bases from V and 10 from J; bases not matched to a gene: 13. This CDR3 contains 17 residues. This CDR3 is CASSETDRGRPGMELFF. CDR3 sequence (DNA): TGCGCCAGCAGTGAGACCGACAGGGGGCGCCCAGGAATGGAGCTGTTTTTT.

The V call is TRBV5-1, the J call TRBJ2-3; D perhaps matches TRBD2 (5 bases). Germline values: CDR1 SGHRS, CDR2 YFSETQ. This CDR3 has 15 amino acids. Deletions cut 7 bases from V and 1 base from J, with 16 bases between. CDR3 protein: CASGQKDLCTDTQYF. In DNA, the CDR3 is TGCGCCAGCGGCCAAAAGGACTTGTGCACAGATACGCAGTATTTT.

This sequence joins TRBV6-6 and TRBJ1-2, with 7 bases matching TRBD1. Looked up from germline, CDR1 is MNHNY and CDR2 is SVGAGI (reference sequence). The V and J ends lost 6 bases and 7 bases, in that order; junction bases with no gene match: 5. The CDR3 length is 12 residues. Here the CDR3 reads CASRSSGGGYTF. The CDR3 DNA follows: TGTGCCAGCAGATCTTCAGGGGGTGGCTACACCTTC.

DNA for the CDR3: TGTGCCAGCAGTGGATTGGTGGTCGTACTGGCTAATGAAAAACTGTTTTTT. It is translated as CASSGLVVVLANEKLFF. The V and J genes are TRBV6-4 and TRBJ1-4; D is unresolved. Trimming removed 4 bases from V and 3 bases from J, with 18 bases in between. Germline lookup yields CDR1 MRHNA and CDR2 SNTAGT. The CDR3 consists of 17 residues.

This chain uses TRBV11-2 with TRBJ2-1; unclear D gene. V was clipped by 1 base and J by 3 bases, with 10 bases between them. The CDR3 contains 15 residues. Per the germline V gene, CDR1 is SGHAT and CDR2 is FQNNGV. The CDR3: CASSLVQEIYNEQFF. The CDR3 region has the DNA TGTGCCAGCAGCTTAGTGCAGGAAATCTACAATGAGCAGTTCTTC. Full variable domain (rest looked up from reference TRBV11-2 and TRBJ2-1): EAGVAQSPRYKIIEKRQSVAFWCNPISGHATLYWYQQILGQGPKLLIQFQNNGVVDDSQLPKDRFSAERLKGVDSTLKIQPAKLEDSAVYLCASSLVQEIYNEQFFGPGTRLTVL.

This chain uses TRBV28 with TRBJ2-2; the D gene is possibly TRBD1 (6 bases). Between the trimmed V and J ends, which lost 5 bases and 6 bases, there was a span of 19 bases. This CDR3 spans 16 amino acids. CDR1 MDHEN and CDR2 SYDVKM come from the germline V gene. The CDR3 DNA reads TGTGCCAGCAGTGGACCGGGACAAGGAACGTCCGGGGAGCTGTTTTTT. It specifies CASSGPGQGTSGELFF.

J is TRBJ2-1 and V is TRBV5-1, with 7 bases fitting TRBD1. Germline loops: CDR1 SGHRS, CDR2 YFSETQ. This CDR3 comprises 15 residues. V lost 4 bases, J lost 2 bases, and 6 bases stayed unmatched. The CDR3 is CASSKGDRPYNEQFF. CDR3 sequence (DNA): TGCGCCAGCAGCAAAGGGGACAGACCCTACAATGAGCAGTTCTTC.

This chain uses TRBV27 with TRBJ2-7; tentatively, D is TRBD2 (6 bases). V was trimmed by 6 bases and J by 2 bases, leaving 11 bases between them. Germline lookup yields CDR1 MNHEY and CDR2 SMNVEV (reference sequence). CDR3 size: 13 residues. The CDR3 coding sequence is TGTGCCAGCAGCCGGACTAAGACCTACGAGCAGTACTTC. This encodes CASSRTKTYEQYF.

V gene TRBV6-6 combines with J gene TRBJ1-1, with D perhaps matching TRBD1 (6 bases). Trimming shortened V by 5 bases and J by 8 bases, and 21 bases separated the two germline ends. Germline V gene data show CDR1 as MNHNY and CDR2 as SVGAGI (reference sequence). There are 15 residues in the CDR3. CDR3 bases: TGTGCCAGCAGTCCGCTCCCATTCCGGGACAACGAAGCTTTCTTT. Encoded protein: CASSPLPFRDNEAFF.

The chain is built from TRBV12-2 and TRBJ1-1. TRBV12-2 is annotated as a pseudogene. CDR3 length: 14 residues. CDR3 DNA: TGTGCAAGTCGCTTAGCGGGCGGGTGCACTGAAGCTTTCTTT. Protein product: CASRLAGGCTEAFF.

The CDR3 DNA follows: TGTGCCACCAGCAGGGGACAGACGAACACTGAAGCTTTCTTT. It translates to CATSRGQTNTEAFF. The chain combines TRBV15 with TRBJ1-1; 7 bases are a match to TRBD1. The V gene end was trimmed by 3 bases and the J gene end by 1 base; junction bases not matched to a gene: 2. Germline V gene lookup returns CDR1 LNHNV and CDR2 YYDKDF (reference sequence). CDR3 length: 14 amino acids. Full variable domain (missing parts from reference TRBV15 and TRBJ1-1): DAMVIQNPRYQVTQFGKPVTLSCSQTLNHNVMYWYQQKSSQAPKLLFHYYDKDFNNEADTPDNFQSRRPNTSFCFLDIRSPGLGDTAMYLCATSRGQTNTEAFFGQGTRLTVV.

The chain joins TRBV4-1 to TRBJ2-7; D is possibly TRBD1 (6 bases). CDR1 and CDR2 from the germline V gene are MGHRA and YSYEKL. This CDR3 spans 15 amino acids. The V gene lost 0 bases and the J gene lost 2 bases, with 11 bases spanning the gap. CDR3 coding DNA: TGCGCCAGCAGCCAAGATAGGGGGTCCCCCTACGAGCAGTACTTC. This sequence encodes CASSQDRGSPYEQYF.

This sequence joins TRBV29-1 and TRBJ1-3; 8 bases agree with TRBD1. CDR3 length equals 14 residues. Germline V CDR1 and CDR2: SQVTM, ANQGSEA. V lost 6 bases to trimming and J lost 4 bases; unmatched junction nucleotides: 8. DNA of the CDR3: TGCAGCGTCCTTGACAGGGGAGGAGGAAACACCATATATTTT. Translated, it gives CSVLDRGGGNTIYF.